This TCR beta chain was identified in a study of beta chain features in type 1 diabetes. J was trimmed by 4 bases and V by 6 bases; bases with no gene match: 9. CDR3 size: 15 residues. The germline V gene has CDR1 SGHTA and CDR2 FQGNSA. Expressed TCRB transcripts were sequenced because the isolated RNA had all been reverse transcribed beforehand. TCRdb's table, derived via immunoSEQ multiplex PCR, lists solely in-frame clones and lacks some. The sample yields some 240,000 clones, around 16% seen once. With respect to this clone: Its antigen is still unknown.

Study-wide findings and caveats: A moderate, significant TCRB CDR3 shortening appeared in type 1 diabetes across four CD4+ subsets. Shorter templates may be favored by PCR, equally so in patients and controls. Patients showed naive, central memory and Treg TCRB repertoires that appeared more similar than those of healthy donors. Researchers cautioned that cDNA sequencing could over-represent cells with high TCR expression.

The V gene is TRBV7-2, the J gene TRBJ1-2, with 9 nucleotides matching TRBD1. The clonotype originates from a man aged 25-40 years with type 1 diabetes. The sample consisted of naive CD4+ T cells from blood. The chain's CDR3 is CASREWTGVGYGYTF. The CDR3, as DNA: TGTGCCAGCAGGGAATGGACAGGGGTGGGCTATGGCTACACCTTC.